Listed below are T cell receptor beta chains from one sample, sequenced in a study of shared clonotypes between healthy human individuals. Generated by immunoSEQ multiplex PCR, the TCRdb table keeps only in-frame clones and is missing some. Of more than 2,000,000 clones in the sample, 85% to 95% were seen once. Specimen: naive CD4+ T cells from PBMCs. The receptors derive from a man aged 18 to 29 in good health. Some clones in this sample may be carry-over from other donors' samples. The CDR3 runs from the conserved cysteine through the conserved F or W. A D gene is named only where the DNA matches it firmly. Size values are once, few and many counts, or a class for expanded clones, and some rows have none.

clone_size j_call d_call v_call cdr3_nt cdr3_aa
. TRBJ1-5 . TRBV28 TGTGCCAGCAGTGGCAATAATCAGCCCCAGCATTTT CASSGNNQPQHF
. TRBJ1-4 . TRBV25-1 TGTGCCAACCCCCCCCGGGGAGGAAAACTGTTTTTT CANPPRGGKLFF
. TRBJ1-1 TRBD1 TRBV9 TGTGCCAGCAGCGAGGCCGCCGGGACAGGGATACTTGAAGCTTTCTTT CASSEAAGTGILEAFF
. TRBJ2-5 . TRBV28 TGTGCCAGCAAGTTTTATGGAGGGGGGGCAGAGACCCAGTACTTC CASKFYGGGAETQYF
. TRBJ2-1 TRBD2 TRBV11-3 TGTGCCAGCAGCCTAGGAGTCCCTAGCGGGAGGGGGTCCTACAATGAGCAGTTCTTC CASSLGVPSGRGSYNEQFF
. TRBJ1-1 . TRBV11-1 TGTGCCGGGTCGAGGACGTTGAACACTGAAGCTTTCTTT CAGSRTLNTEAFF
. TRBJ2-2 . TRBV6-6 TGTGCCAGCAGTTACTCGGCCGGCGGGGAGCTGTTTTTT CASSYSAGGELFF
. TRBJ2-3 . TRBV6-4 TGTGCCAGCAGTGTGGCTAGCGGCACAGATACGCAGTATTTT CASSVASGTDTQYF
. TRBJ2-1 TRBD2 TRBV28 TGTGCCAGCAGTCCTGGACTAGCGGGAGCCAACAATGAGCAGTTCTTC CASSPGLAGANNEQFF
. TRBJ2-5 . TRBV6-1 TGTGCCAGCACCGTGGTCAGGCAAGAGACCCAGTACTTC CASTVVRQETQYF
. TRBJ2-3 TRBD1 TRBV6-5 TGTGCCAGCAGTTACGGACAGGGCACAGATACGCAGTATTTT CASSYGQGTDTQYF
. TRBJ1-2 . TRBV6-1 TGTGCCAGCAGTGAAGCTGGCACCTATGGCTACACCTTC CASSEAGTYGYTF
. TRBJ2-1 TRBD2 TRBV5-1 TGCGCCAGCAGCTTGGGAGTTAGCGGGACTGGGCAGTTCTTC CASSLGVSGTGQFF
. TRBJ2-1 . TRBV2 TGTGCCAGCACTCTGTGGCTCCAAGAGGGCAATGAGCAGTTCTTC CASTLWLQEGNEQFF
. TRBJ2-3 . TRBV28 TGTGCCAGCAGTTTGTTGGGTGGTACGCAGTATTTT CASSLLGGTQYF
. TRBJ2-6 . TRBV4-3 TGCGCCAGCAGCCAAGGGGATTACGTCCACAACGTCCTGACTTTC CASSQGDYVHNVLTF
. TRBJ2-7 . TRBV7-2 TGTGCCAGCAGCTTAGACCCGACGAGCTCCTACGAGCAGTACTTC CASSLDPTSSYEQYF
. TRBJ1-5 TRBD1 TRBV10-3 TGTGCCATCAGTGAGTTGGGACAGGGCTATCAGCCCCAGCATTTT CAISELGQGYQPQHF
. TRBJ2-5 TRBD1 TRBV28 TGTGCCAGCAGACCCTACAGGGGCGCAAGAGAGACCCAGTACTTC CASRPYRGARETQYF
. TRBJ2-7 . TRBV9 TGTGCCAGCAGCGTAGCTACCGGTGGCCACGAGCAGTACTTC CASSVATGGHEQYF
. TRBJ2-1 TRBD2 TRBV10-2 TGCGCCAGCGGGGGACTAGCGGGAGGCGAGCAGTTCTTC CASGGLAGGEQFF
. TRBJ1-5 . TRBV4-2 TGTGCCAGCAGCCAAGATGGGAGGACAGACGATCAGCCCCAGCATTTT CASSQDGRTDDQPQHF
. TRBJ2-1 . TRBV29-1 TGCAGCGTTGATGTGGGCCTTCACTACAATGAGCAGTTCTTC CSVDVGLHYNEQFF
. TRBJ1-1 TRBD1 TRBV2 TGTGCCAGCAGAAGGGACAGGGGATTTGACACTGAAGCTTTCTTT CASRRDRGFDTEAFF
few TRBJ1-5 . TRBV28 TGTGCCAGCAGTTCCCCAGTGAATAGCAATCAGCCCCAGCATTTT CASSSPVNSNQPQHF
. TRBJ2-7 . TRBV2 TGTGCCAGCGGAAGGGAACGTTCCGAGCAGTACTTC CASGRERSEQYF
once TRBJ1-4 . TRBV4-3 TGCGCCAGCAGCCAAAGTCCGATGCCAACTAATGAAAAACTGTTTTTT CASSQSPMPTNEKLFF
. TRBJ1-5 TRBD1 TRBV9 TGTGCCAGCAGCGCCCAGGGGGGTGATCAGCCCCAGCATTTT CASSAQGGDQPQHF
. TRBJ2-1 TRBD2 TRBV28 TGTGCCAGCAGTTTTTGGGCAGCGGGAAACAATGAGCAGTTCTTC CASSFWAAGNNEQFF
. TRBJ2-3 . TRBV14 TGTGCCAGCAGCCAAGACGGGGGAGGATCAGTGTGGGATACGCAGTATTTT CASSQDGGGSVWDTQYF
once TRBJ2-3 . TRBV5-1 TGCGCCAGCAGCCCGATGGACTTTGTCACAGATACGCAGTATTTT CASSPMDFVTDTQYF
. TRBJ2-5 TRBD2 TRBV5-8 TGTGCCAGCAGCTCGACTAGCAGAGAGACCCAGTACTTC CASSSTSRETQYF
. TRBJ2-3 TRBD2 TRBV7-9 TGTGCCAGCAGCTTAGGGGCTAGCGGAGCAGATACGCAGTATTTT CASSLGASGADTQYF
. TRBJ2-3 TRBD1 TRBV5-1 TGCGCCAGCAGCATAACCGGGACAGGGTTGGATACGCAGTATTTT CASSITGTGLDTQYF
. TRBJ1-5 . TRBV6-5 TGTGCCACCCGCGAGACTAGCAATCAGCCCCAGCATTTT CATRETSNQPQHF
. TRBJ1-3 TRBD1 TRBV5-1 TGCGCCAGCAGCTCCGGGACAGGGTCTGGAAACACCATATATTTT CASSSGTGSGNTIYF
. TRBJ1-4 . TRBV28 TGTGCCAGCAGCCTTCGCAGGGCAACTAATGAAAAACTGTTTTTT CASSLRRATNEKLFF
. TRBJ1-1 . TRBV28 TGTGCCAGCCGCGACATGAACACTGAAGCTTTCTTT CASRDMNTEAFF
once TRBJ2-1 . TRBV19 TGTGCCAGTGGACGCTCCTACAATGAGCAGTTCTTC CASGRSYNEQFF
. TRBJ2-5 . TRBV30 TGTGCCTGGAGTGTACTGGGTTTCGAAGAGACCCAGTACTTC CAWSVLGFEETQYF
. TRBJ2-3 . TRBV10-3 TGTGCCATCAGTGGCGGAAGCACAGATACGCAGTATTTT CAISGGSTDTQYF
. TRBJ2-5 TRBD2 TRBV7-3 TGTGCCAGCAGCCCGCGACTAGCGGGAGCACCCCTGGGAGAGACCCAGTACTTC CASSPRLAGAPLGETQYF
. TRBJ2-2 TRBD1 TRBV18 TGTGCCAGCTCATCGGGACAGTTCAACACCGGGGAGCTGTTTTTT CASSSGQFNTGELFF
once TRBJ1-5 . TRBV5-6 TGTGCCAGCAGCAAGAGCTACAGCAATCAGCCCCAGCATTTT CASSKSYSNQPQHF
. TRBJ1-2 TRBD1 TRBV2 TGTGCCAGCACGAATACAGGGGGGGATGGCTACACCTTC CASTNTGGDGYTF
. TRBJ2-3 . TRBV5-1 TGCGCCAGCAGCTCCTCTAGTAGGGGGTTGGTGGATACGCAGTATTTT CASSSSSRGLVDTQYF
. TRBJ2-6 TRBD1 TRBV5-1 TGCGCCAGCAACTCTAGACAGGGGGCCACCCTCTCTGGGGCCAACGTCCTGACTTTC CASNSRQGATLSGANVLTF
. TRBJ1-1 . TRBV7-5 TGTGTCAGAACCATAGGGTTGAACACTGAAGCTTTCTTT CVRTIGLNTEAFF
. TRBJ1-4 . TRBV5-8 TGTGCCAGCACTAGGAGGGGGGGGAGCTATGAAAAACTGTTTTTT CASTRRGGSYEKLFF
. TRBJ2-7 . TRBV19 TGTGCCAGTAGTATACGCGGCGAGGGGTTCGGCGGGTCCTCCGAGCAGTACTTC CASSIRGEGFGGSSEQYF